This T cell receptor beta chain was sequenced for a study of blood T cell repertoires in COVID-19. Profiled with immunoSEQ multiplex PCR; TCRdb holds only in-frame clones, not every one. The table has about 370,000 clones, over 75% seen once; the top ten hold about 1%. Researchers sorted participants into cohorts using their self-reported clinical history. V gave up 3 bases and J gave up 4 bases, with 16 bases separating them. Germline-derived CDR1 and CDR2 are KGHSH and LQKENI. This CDR3 contains 16 residues. The sample was PBMCs or T cells enriched from blood (not recorded which). The J gene is TRBJ2-1, the V gene TRBV18; D perhaps matches TRBD1 (6 bases). The receptor's source is a man between 18 and 35 years old who had recovered from COVID-19. The CDR3 region is CASSPGDRSGYNEQFF. DNA of the CDR3: TGTGCCAGCTCACCCGGAGACAGGTCGGGATACAATGAGCAGTTCTTC.